The present entry profiles one T cell receptor (beta chain) with its context. The antigen remains unidentified. These data come from a study of graft-versus-host responses after intestinal transplantation. Notes on the study in general: GvH clones appeared in recipient marrow, some first in ileum or blood. Allografts of one patient group, those with graft-donor T cell macrochimerism, had high graft-versus-host to host-versus-graft clonal ratios.

The CDR3 is made up of 19 amino acids. With 3 bases clipped from V and 3 bases from J, the junction kept 15 bases outside the gene matches. The germline CDR1 and CDR2 sequences are SGDLS and YYNGEE. Here immunoSEQ multiplex PCR was the method, and the copy in TCRdb shows in-frame clones only, minus some. The sample lists some 100,000 clones, around 92% seen once, with approximately 0.069% in the top ten. The sequences come from unstimulated CD8+ T cells sorted from spleen or lymph node cells, collected before transplant. The receptor was isolated from a human donor who was the organ donor for an intestinal transplant. The V and J genes are TRBV9 and TRBJ2-3; TRBD2 aligns across 11 bases. The CDR3 bases are TGTGCCAGCAGCGACCACAAATCCCTACTAGCGGGAGTTACAGATACGCAGTATTTT. Translated, it gives CASSDHKSLLAGVTDTQYF.